Below, one T cell receptor (beta chain) is given with its context. This clone showed up just a few times. The antigen it recognizes is unknown. No base quality values were provided; no much bigger clone lies one nucleotide off. These data belong to a study of T cell responses to AZD1222 COVID-19 vaccine (dated by TCRdb to about 2021). For the wider study: A total of 233 trial participants underwent TCR sequencing, of whom 200 to 220 had received two doses of AZD1222 and approximately 26 had received two doses of the MenACWY control vaccine. Trial participants were enrolled by age into 18-55, 56-69 and 70-plus year subgroups, with about 150, 27 and 61 TCR-sequenced participants respectively. Here is what the overall study found, with its caveats: After two AZD1222 doses, both the breadth and the depth of spike-specific TCRs were significantly higher than at day 0 and than in MenACWY recipients. Participants were mostly white British and included more females than males, and it was suggested by the authors that clonal diversity may have been underestimated. Reportedly, close to half of the unique spike-specific TCRs recognized epitopes lying outside the regions that are mutated in the B.1.351 and B.1.1.7 variants. Conclusions about previously exposed vaccinees are limited, since just 6 or 7 AZD1222 recipients were seropositive for SARS-CoV-2 at baseline. Because no day 14 peak-response samples were available, repertoires were characterized only after the peak T cell response. Vaccine-associated CD4 TCRs spanned the whole spike protein, with dominant responses in regions 160-218 and 743-854. In the small 56-69-year group, the increase in depth fell short of significance, most likely because of low power.

CDR1 and CDR2 are drawn from the germline V gene: MNHEY, SVGEGT. The V and J ends are trimmed by 5 bases and 4 bases, leaving 15 bases between them. The CDR3, from cysteine to phenylalanine, totals 15 residues. Kept here is only the CDR3 DNA, which spans 45 bases and is read in frame from base 1. This specimen's time point label, interpreted: about 28 days (+/-7) after the second vaccine dose. AZD1222 recipients with second doses at about 4 weeks or about 12 weeks were pooled, because spike-specific TCR depth and breadth did not differ between schedules. The vaccinee samples were drawn from two UK trials, COV001 and COV002, one of which was a single-blind randomized controlled phase 2/3 trial testing AZD1222 (ChAdOx1 nCoV-19) in healthy adults. For TCRbeta chain sequencing, PBMC samples were collected from trial participants at day 0 and at day 28 after the second dose. The CDR3 regions of human TCRbeta chains were subjected to immunosequencing. Turning to the authors' computational methods: TCRs in the repertoires were matched against a reference library of SARS-CoV-2-specific TCRs that had been generated with the MIRA antigen-specificity platform. Breadth was defined as the fraction of unique TCRs that were SARS-CoV-2-associated. Depth was defined as the fraction of total T cells that were SARS-CoV-2-associated. Using the MIRA data, each spike-specific TCR was mapped to the spike region that the TCR reacts to and placed in a CD4 or CD8 class. Log10-transformed breadth and depth values were compared by one-way ANOVA with Sidak's multiple comparisons tests. TCRdb stores this immuneACCESS table with in-frame sequences only. Part of the clones is absent; in the studies checked, under half of the shortfall reflects unresolved V genes, and no reason is known for the rest. The D gene and trimming were derived from the DNA, and the V and J assignments and clone size from that table. The sample yields tens of thousands of clones; about 90% were counted once. 6.9% of the sample is held by the ten biggest clonotypes.

This chain is built from TRBV6-2 or TRBV6-3 and TRBJ2-1, and TRBD2 may be the D gene, going by 6 matching bases. The sample in question was peripheral blood, obtained 28 days after the second AZD1222 dose. The receptor comes from an adult who received the AZD1222 COVID-19 vaccine. The sequence in DNA is TGTGCCAGCAGTCCCCTCGAGGGAGGTTACAATGAGCAGTTCTTC. This translates into CASSPLEGGYNEQFF.